This TCR beta chain was sequenced in a study of early T cells in non-severe SARS-CoV-2 infection. Individual cDNA molecules received unique molecular identifiers during library preparation. MiXCR, run by TCRdb on the 5' RACE reads, gives a single entry per CDR3 protein. This table has fewer than 70,000 distinct CDR3 sequences, about 4.9% appearing once. The germline gives CDR1 LGHNA, CDR2 YSLEER. V lost 7 bases and J 6 bases, leaving 25 bases between the germline ends. The CDR3 spans 17 residues. This clonotype appeared many times. Here the sequenced sample was whole blood, taken at baseline. The chain uses TRBV4-3 and TRBJ2-1; D could derive from TRBD1 or TRBD2 (5 bases each). This clonotype was obtained from an adult who was a healthcare worker with PCR-confirmed SARS-CoV-2 infection or an uninfected control (not recorded which). The donor label of this sample is uncertain. In DNA, the CDR3 is TGCGCCAGCACCTTCATTCTGGGCAGGGACGATGGCAATGAGCAGTTCTTC. Amino acid sequence: CASTFILGRDDGNEQFF.